This T cell receptor (beta chain) was recorded in a study of T cells after yellow fever vaccination. With 0 bases clipped from V and 7 bases from J, the junction kept 7 bases outside the gene matches. This CDR3 has 15 amino acids. CDR1 and CDR2 (germline): SGHRS, YFSETQ. The sample holds a few counts of this clonotype. One entry per CDR3 protein, called by TCRdb with MiXCR from the 5' RACE reads. This sample has about 360,000 distinct CDR3 sequences; over 5% occur once, and the top ten carry approximately 15%. J is TRBJ2-1 and V is TRBV5-1; TRBD2 aligns across 7 bases. This receptor was obtained from a young man who received the YFV17D yellow fever vaccine. This specimen consisted of PBMCs, obtained 5 days after the yellow fever booster vaccination. The DNA of the CDR3 is TGCGCCAGCAGCTTGGGGACTAGGGTAGGGAATGAGCAGTTCTTC. Its protein product is CASSLGTRVGNEQFF.